This T cell receptor beta chain originates from a study of blood T cells in healthy people across ages. Study observations and caveats: Changes seen in expanded clonotypes were possibly confounded by donor CMV status left unknown.

This clonotype has just a few counts. No antigen is known for it. Primers used in a second PCR of about 6 to 11 cycles were a sample-barcoded 5' primer and a J-beta primer mix. The authors tagged each cDNA molecule using a template-switch adaptor with 12 random nucleotides. TCRdb used MiXCR to reprocess the 5' RACE reads, holding one entry per CDR3 protein. The sample shows roughly 2 million distinct CDR3 sequences, about 50% of them seen only once. CDR3 length: 13 amino acids. V shed 9 bases and J shed 4 bases, with 15 bases lying between them. CDR1 and CDR2 from the germline V gene are MDHEN and SYDVKM.

Sequencing was performed on blood. The chain combines TRBV28 with TRBJ2-5; D call uncertain. The receptor was derived from a woman between 40 and 50 years old in good health. Here the CDR3 reads CASERAITETQYF. The CDR3 DNA reads TGTGCCAGTGAAAGGGCCATCACAGAGACCCAGTACTTC.